Listed below are T cell receptor beta chains from one sample, sequenced in a study of T cell responses to AZD1222 COVID-19 vaccine. Clones were sequenced by immunoSEQ multiplex PCR, and TCRdb holds only the in-frame ones, with some missing. The sample has roughly 200,000 clones; about 91% are singletons. This sample comprised peripheral blood, obtained on day 0 of AZD1222 vaccination. The receptors derive from an adult in good health. Both conserved end residues are trimmed from each CDR3.

TRBJ1-2,TRBV30,AWSVPGQGEDGYT
TRBJ2-2,TRBV5-1,ASSLAGDTGELF
TRBJ2-7,TRBV30,AWTPLGLGGYEQY
TRBJ1-1,TRBV7-2,ASTIGGQNTEAF
TRBJ2-5,TRBV15,ATSSASGGPETQY
TRBJ1-5,TRBV21-1,ASRGYLGNQPQH
TRBJ1-5,TRBV7-8,ASSEGQGRGQPQH
TRBJ2-7,TRBV29-1,SVESRGDVSSYEQY
TRBJ2-6,TRBV30,AWSDVAGSPGANVLT
TRBJ1-1,TRBV2,ASSYRAGNTEAF